The 16 T cell receptor beta chains listed next were all sequenced from one sample in a study of Japanese encephalitis immunity and Zika vaccine responses. PBMCs were CFSE-labeled and cultured for five to seven days with peptide pools at around 1 ug/mL each. Live CD56-CD19-CD16-CD3+CD4+ cells with low CFSE were sorted unfixed as proliferating CD4 T cells. TCRdb reprocessed the 5' RACE reads via MiXCR and lists one record per CDR3 protein. The sample contains hundreds of distinct CDR3 sequences, 4% to 5.5% of which appear only once. Sequenced material: antigen-activated CD4+ T cells from blood, cultured, taken during a Zika inactivated vaccine study. Receptors originate from an adult woman who received an inactivated Zika virus vaccine.

By share, this clonotype counts as medium-sized. The CDR3 loop is CASSSIRPGQGVGELFF. In DNA, the CDR3 is TGCGCCAGCAGCTCCATAAGACCGGGACAGGGCGTCGGGGAGCTGTTTTTT. This chain uses TRBV5-1 with TRBJ2-2, with 9 bases fitting TRBD1. Germline CDR1 is SGHRS and CDR2 is YFSETQ. CDR3 length: 17 residues. V trimming: 3 bases; J trimming: 7 bases; junction bases outside the gene matches: 13.

This clonotype is large by share. The chain has TRBV4-1 and TRBJ2-2; 12 bases agree with TRBD1. The CDR3 spans 23 residues. J was trimmed by 1 base and V by 2 bases; bases with no gene match: 20. Germline-derived CDR1 and CDR2 are MGHRA and YSYEKL. CDR3 sequence reads: CASSQRGPSRDRGRVGNTGELFF. The CDR3 DNA is TGCGCCAGCAGCCAAAGGGGTCCTAGCCGGGACAGGGGGCGCGTTGGGAACACCGGGGAGCTGTTTTTT.

Relative to its sample, this clonotype is large. The rearrangement links TRBV7-9 to TRBJ1-1; no clear D. V lost 2 bases and J 4 bases, leaving 11 bases between the germline ends. CDR1 and CDR2 (germline): SEHNR, FQNEAQ (reference sequence). The CDR3 length is 14 residues. The CDR3 region is CASSLQTLSTEAFF. CDR3 sequence (DNA): TGTGCCAGCAGCTTACAGACGCTCAGCACTGAAGCTTTCTTT.

This clonotype has just a few counts. The chain employs TRBV10-2 and TRBJ2-3, with 7 bases matching TRBD1. The CDR3 extends over 12 amino acids. After removal of 9 bases from V and 5 bases from J, the junction contained 5 bases not matched to a gene. CDR1 and CDR2 (germline): WSHSY, SAAADI. The CDR3 DNA is TGCGCCAGTACAGGGGATGGAGATACGCAGTATTTT. This encodes CASTGDGDTQYF.

This clonotype is large in the sample. The V gene is TRBV3-1, the J gene TRBJ1-2, with D unclear. The germline V gene encodes CDR1 LGHDT and CDR2 YNNKEL (reference sequence). V lost 4 bases, J lost 4 bases, and 13 bases lay in between. The length of the CDR3 is 14 residues. CDR3 sequence (DNA): TGTGCCAGCAGCCCCGGGGTGGTGGGCTATGGCTACACCTTC. It yields the protein CASSPGVVGYGYTF.

The rearrangement uses TRBV5-1 and TRBJ2-2; the D gene is possibly TRBD1 (8 bases). CDR3 length: 15 amino acids. Germline V gives CDR1 SGHRS, CDR2 YFSETQ. V was cut by 2 bases and J by 5 bases, with 13 bases left in between. CDR3 sequence reads: CASSLLQGGTGELFF. The CDR3 DNA reads as TGCGCCAGCAGCTTACTACAGGGGGGGACCGGGGAGCTGTTTTTT.

By share, this clonotype ranks as hyperexpanded. The V call is TRBV20-1, the J call TRBJ2-3; 8 nucleotides line up with TRBD1. Germline V gene lookup returns CDR1 DFQATT and CDR2 SNEGSKA (reference sequence). The CDR3 length is 13 residues. Losses at the gene ends were 3 bases for V and 8 bases for J; bases not matched to a gene: 7. The DNA for the CDR3 is TGCAGTGCTAGGTCATTCGGACAGGGTACGCAGTATTTT. Residues: CSARSFGQGTQYF.

This clonotype was counted only a few times. J is TRBJ2-7 and V is TRBV6-5; no reliable D call. Per germline, CDR1 MNHEY and CDR2 SVGAGI. The ends were cut back, 4 bases at V and 3 bases at J, with 19 bases in the middle. This CDR3 contains 16 residues. CDR3 sequence reads: CASSLPHRKDCYEQYF. The DNA for the CDR3 is TGTGCCAGCAGTTTGCCTCACAGAAAAGACTGCTACGAGCAGTACTTC.

This clonotype is large within its sample. This chain connects TRBV12-3 or TRBV12-4 to TRBJ1-2, with D tentatively TRBD1 (6 bases). The germline V and J ends were trimmed by 3 bases and 5 bases, with 16 bases remaining between them. The CDR3 totals 15 residues. CDR3 DNA sequence: TGTGCCAGCAGTTTTAGTGCAGGGGCGGGTTATGGCTACACCTTC. Translated: CASSFSAGAGYGYTF.

By sample fraction, this clonotype is medium-sized. The chain uses TRBV19 and TRBJ1-2, with D possibly matching TRBD1 (5 bases). V was shortened by 5 bases and J by 0 bases, with 10 bases between the two germline ends. Per the germline V gene, CDR1 is LNHDA and CDR2 is SQIVND (reference sequence). The CDR3 covers 14 residues. As DNA, the CDR3 is TGTGCCAGTAGTGTGTCCAGGGCTAACTATGGCTACACCTTC. It codes for CASSVSRANYGYTF.

This clonotype is medium-sized (0.01 to 0.1%) by share. This rearrangement joins TRBV10-3 to TRBJ2-5; D remains ambiguous. The CDR3 consists of 14 residues. V lost 2 bases to trimming and J lost 10 bases, with 17 bases between them. The germline gives CDR1 ENHRY, CDR2 SYGVKD. The CDR3 reads CAISEGVVGVDQYF. In nucleotides, the CDR3 is TGTGCCATCAGTGAGGGGGTGGTTGGTGTGGACCAGTACTTC.

By sample fraction, this clonotype is medium-sized. The V gene is TRBV5-6, the J gene TRBJ1-3; 7 nucleotides match TRBD1. V shed 3 bases, J shed 0 bases, and the junction held 9 bases outside the gene matches. The CDR3 runs 17 residues. Germline CDR1 is SGHDT and CDR2 is YYEEEE. CDR3 protein: CASSYYDRANSGNTIYF. The CDR3 DNA reads as TGTGCCAGCAGCTATTATGACAGGGCAAACTCTGGAAACACCATATATTTT.

By proportion, this clonotype is large. The V call is TRBV19, the J call TRBJ1-5; D unclear. CDR1 is LNHDA and CDR2 is SQIVND in the germline V gene (reference sequence). The CDR3 runs to 13 residues. V shed 0 bases and J shed 2 bases, with 2 bases lying between them. The chain's CDR3 is CASSIDGNQPQHF. CDR3 DNA sequence: TGTGCCAGTAGTATAGACGGCAATCAGCCCCAGCATTTT.

In its sample, this clonotype was seen a few times. The chain carries TRBV3-1 and TRBJ2-2; D might be TRBD1 or TRBD2, each matching 5 bases. CDR1 is LGHDT, CDR2 YNNKEL, per germline (reference sequence). The length of the CDR3 is 14 residues. V dropped 5 bases and J dropped 5 bases, with 12 bases sitting between them. CDR3 coding DNA: TGTGCCAGCAGCAATCAGGGAGTTACCGGGGAGCTGTTTTTT. It yields the protein CASSNQGVTGELFF.

A word on this clonotype: A much larger clone differs from this one at a single base, so this may be a read error. V and J are TRBV9 and TRBJ1-1; unclear D gene. V lost 7 bases, J lost 7 bases, and 23 bases lay in between. CDR3 length: 15 residues. In germline, CDR1 is SGDLS, CDR2 YYNGEE. CDR3 residues: CASGEGWGGPLEAFF. DNA of the CDR3: TGTGCCAGCGGCGAAGGATGGGGAGGGCCACTTGAAGCTTTCTTT.

About this clonotype: Being one base from a much bigger clone, this may be a read error. The rearrangement links TRBV6-4 to TRBJ2-4; 13 bases align to TRBD2. J lost 1 base, V lost 10 bases, and 10 bases had no gene match. The germline CDR1 and CDR2 sequences are MRHNA and SNTAGT. The CDR3 consists of 17 residues. Written as DNA, the CDR3 is TGTGCCAACACTCGGACTAGCGGGAGATGTGCCAAAAACATTCAGTACTTC. Translated, it gives CANTRTSGRCAKNIQYF.